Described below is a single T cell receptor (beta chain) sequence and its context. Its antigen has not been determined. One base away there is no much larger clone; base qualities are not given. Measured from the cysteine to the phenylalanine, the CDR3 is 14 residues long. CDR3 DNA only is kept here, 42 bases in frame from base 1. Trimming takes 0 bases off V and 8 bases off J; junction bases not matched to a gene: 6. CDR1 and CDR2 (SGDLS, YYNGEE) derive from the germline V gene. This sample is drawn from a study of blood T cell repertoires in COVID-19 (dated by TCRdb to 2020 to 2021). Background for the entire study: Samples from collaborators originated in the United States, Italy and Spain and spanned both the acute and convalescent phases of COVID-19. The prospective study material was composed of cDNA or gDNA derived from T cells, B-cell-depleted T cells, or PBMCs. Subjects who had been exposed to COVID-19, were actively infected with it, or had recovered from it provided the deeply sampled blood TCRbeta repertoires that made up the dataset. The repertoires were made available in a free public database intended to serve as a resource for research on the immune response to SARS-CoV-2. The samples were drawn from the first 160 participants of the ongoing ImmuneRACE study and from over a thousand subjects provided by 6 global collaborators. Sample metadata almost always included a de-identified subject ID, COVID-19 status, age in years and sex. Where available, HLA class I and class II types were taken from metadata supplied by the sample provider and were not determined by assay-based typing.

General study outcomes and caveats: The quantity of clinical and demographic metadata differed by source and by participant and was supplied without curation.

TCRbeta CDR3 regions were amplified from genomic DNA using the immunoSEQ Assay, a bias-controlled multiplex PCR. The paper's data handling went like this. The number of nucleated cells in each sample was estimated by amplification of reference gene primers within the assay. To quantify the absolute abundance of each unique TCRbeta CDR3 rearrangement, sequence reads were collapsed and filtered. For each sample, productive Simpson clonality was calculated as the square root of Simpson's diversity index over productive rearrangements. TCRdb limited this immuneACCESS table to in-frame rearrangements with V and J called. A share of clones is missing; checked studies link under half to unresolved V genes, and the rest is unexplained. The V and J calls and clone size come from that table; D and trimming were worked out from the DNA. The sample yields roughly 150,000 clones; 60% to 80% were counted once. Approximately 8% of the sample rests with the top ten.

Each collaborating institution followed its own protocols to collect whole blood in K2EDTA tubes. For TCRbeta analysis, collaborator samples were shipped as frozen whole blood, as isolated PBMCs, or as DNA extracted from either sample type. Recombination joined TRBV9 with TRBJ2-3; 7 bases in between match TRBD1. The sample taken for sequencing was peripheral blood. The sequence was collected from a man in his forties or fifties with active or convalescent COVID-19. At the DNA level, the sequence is TGTGCCAGCAGCGTAGAGGGGGCTGGGGGTACGCAGTATTTT. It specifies CASSVEGAGGTQYF.